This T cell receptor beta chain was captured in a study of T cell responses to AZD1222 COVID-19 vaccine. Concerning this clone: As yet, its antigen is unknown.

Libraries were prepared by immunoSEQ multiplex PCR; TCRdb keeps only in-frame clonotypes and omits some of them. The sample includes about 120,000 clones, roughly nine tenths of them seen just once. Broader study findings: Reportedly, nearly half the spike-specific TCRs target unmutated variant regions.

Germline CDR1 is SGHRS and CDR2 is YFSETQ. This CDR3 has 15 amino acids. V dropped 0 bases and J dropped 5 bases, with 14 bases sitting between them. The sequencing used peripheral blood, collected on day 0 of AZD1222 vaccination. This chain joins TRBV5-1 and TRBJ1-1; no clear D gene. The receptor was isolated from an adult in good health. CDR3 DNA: TGCGCCAGCAGCTTGGAGGGCGGACTGGGGACTGAAGCTTTCTTT. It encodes CASSLEGGLGTEAFF.